This T cell receptor beta chain was retrieved from a study of T-cell reconstitution after alpha-beta-depleted transplantation in children. The trim removed 0 bases at V and 5 bases at J, leaving 7 bases unmatched. From germline, CDR1 is SGHTA and CDR2 FQGNSA. The CDR3 covers 17 residues. Preparation of the TCRbeta library was carried out with unique molecular identifiers. From the PCR reads, TCRdb called clonotypes with MiXCR, one entry per CDR3 protein. The sample holds approximately 400,000 distinct CDR3 sequences, 9.5% to 13% seen once. The TCR comes from a human donor who donated a stem cell graft to a child with acute myeloid leukemia. The sequencing used PBMCs from the stem cell graft donor, collected from the stem cell graft. The rearrangement links TRBV7-2 to TRBJ2-1; 10 nucleotides align to TRBD2. The chain's CDR3 is CASSLAILAGDNNEQFF. The CDR3, as DNA: TGTGCCAGCAGCTTAGCCATTCTAGCGGGGGACAACAATGAGCAGTTCTTC.